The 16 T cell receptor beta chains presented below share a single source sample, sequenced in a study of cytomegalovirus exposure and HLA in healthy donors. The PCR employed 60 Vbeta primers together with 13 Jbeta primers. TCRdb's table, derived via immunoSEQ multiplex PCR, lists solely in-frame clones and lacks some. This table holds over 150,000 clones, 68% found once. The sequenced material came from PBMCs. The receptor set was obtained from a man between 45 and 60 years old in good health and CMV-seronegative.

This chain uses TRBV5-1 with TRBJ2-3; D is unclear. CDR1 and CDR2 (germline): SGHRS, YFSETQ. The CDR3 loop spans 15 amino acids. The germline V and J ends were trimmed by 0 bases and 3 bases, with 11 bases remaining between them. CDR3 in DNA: TGCGCCAGCAGCTTGGAGGCAGGCTATACAGATACGCAGTATTTT. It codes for CASSLEAGYTDTQYF.

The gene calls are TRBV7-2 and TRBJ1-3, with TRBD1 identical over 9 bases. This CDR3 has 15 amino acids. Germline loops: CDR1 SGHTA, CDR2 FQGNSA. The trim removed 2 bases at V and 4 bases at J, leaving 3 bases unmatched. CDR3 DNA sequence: TGTGCCAGCAGCTTAACAGGGGGCTTCGGAAACACCATATATTTT. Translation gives CASSLTGGFGNTIYF.

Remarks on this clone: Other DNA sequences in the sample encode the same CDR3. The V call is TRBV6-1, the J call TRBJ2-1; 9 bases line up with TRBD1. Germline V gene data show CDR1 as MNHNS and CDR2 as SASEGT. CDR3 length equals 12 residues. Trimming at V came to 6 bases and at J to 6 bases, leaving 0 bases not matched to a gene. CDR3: CASRTGGNEQFF. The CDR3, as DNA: TGTGCCAGCAGGACAGGGGGCAATGAGCAGTTCTTC.

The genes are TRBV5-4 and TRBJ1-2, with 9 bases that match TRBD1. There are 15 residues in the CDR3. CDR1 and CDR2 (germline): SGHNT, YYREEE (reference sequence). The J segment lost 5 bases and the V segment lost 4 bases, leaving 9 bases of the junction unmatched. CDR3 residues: CASSLTGTGSYGYTF. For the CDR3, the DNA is TGTGCCAGCAGCCTAACCGGGACAGGGAGTTATGGCTACACCTTC. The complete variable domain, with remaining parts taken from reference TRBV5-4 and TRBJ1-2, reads ETGVTQSPTHLIKTRGQQVTLRCSSQSGHNTVSWYQQALGQGPQFIFQYYREEENGRGNFPPRFSGLQFPNYSSELNVNALELDDSALYLCASSLTGTGSYGYTFGSGTRLTVV.

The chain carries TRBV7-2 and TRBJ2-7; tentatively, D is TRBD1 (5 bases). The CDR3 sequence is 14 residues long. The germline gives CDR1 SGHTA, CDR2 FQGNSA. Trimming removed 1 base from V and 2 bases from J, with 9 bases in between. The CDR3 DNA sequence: TGTGCCAGCAGCTTAGAGGCAGGGACCTACGAGCAGTACTTC. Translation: CASSLEAGTYEQYF.

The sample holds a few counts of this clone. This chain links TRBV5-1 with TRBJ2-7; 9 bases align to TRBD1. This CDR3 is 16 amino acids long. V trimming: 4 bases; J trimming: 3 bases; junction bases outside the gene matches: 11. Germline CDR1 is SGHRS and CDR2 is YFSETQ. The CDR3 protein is CASSPGDREIGYEQYF. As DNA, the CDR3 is TGCGCCAGCAGCCCTGGGGACAGGGAAATTGGCTACGAGCAGTACTTC.

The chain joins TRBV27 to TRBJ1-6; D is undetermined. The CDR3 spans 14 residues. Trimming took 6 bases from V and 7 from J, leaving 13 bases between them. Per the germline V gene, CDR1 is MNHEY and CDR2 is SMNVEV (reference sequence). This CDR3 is CASSPAGWNSPLHF. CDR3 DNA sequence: TGTGCCAGCAGCCCCGCGGGGTGGAATTCACCCCTCCACTTT.

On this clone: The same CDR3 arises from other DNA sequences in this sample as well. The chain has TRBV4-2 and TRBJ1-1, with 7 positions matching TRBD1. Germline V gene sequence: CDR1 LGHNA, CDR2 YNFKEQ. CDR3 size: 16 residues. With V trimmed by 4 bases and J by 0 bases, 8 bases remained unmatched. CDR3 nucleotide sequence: TGTGCCAGCAGCCCACACGGGGACAGAGTGAACACTGAAGCTTTCTTT. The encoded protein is CASSPHGDRVNTEAFF.

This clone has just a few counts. For the CDR3, the DNA is TGCAGCGGAATGGGGGCGCATTTAGGCACTGAAGCTTTCTTT. Translation: CSGMGAHLGTEAFF. The chain couples TRBV29-1 to TRBJ1-1; TRBD1 is a possible D gene (6 bases). V lost 7 bases and J lost 4, with 19 bases in between. The V gene's germline CDR1 is SQVTM and CDR2 ANQGSEA. The CDR3 covers 14 residues.

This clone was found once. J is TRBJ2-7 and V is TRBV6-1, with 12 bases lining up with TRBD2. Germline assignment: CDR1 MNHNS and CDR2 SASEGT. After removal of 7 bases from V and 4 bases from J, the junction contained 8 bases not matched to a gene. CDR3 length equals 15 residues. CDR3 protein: CASTPTSGGPYEQYF. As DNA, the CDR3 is TGTGCCAGCACCCCGACTAGCGGGGGCCCGTACGAGCAGTACTTC.

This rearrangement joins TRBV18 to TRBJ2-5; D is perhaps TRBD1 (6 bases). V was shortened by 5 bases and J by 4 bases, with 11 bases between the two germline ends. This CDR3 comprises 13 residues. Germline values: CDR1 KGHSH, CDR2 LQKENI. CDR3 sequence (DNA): TGTGCCAGCTCATTTACAGGGATAGAGACCCAGTACTTC. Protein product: CASSFTGIETQYF.

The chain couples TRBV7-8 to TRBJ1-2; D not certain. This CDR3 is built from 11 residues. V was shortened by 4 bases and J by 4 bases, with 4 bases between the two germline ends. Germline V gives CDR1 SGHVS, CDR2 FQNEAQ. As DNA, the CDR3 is TGTGCCAGCAGCTACGGCTATGGCTACACCTTC. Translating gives CASSYGYGYTF. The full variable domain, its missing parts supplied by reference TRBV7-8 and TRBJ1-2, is GAGVSQSPRYKVAKRGQDVALRCDPISGHVSLFWYQQALGQGPEFLTYFQNEAQLDKSGLPSDRFFAERPEGSVSTLKIQRTQQEDSAVYLCASSYGYGYTFGSGTRLTVV.

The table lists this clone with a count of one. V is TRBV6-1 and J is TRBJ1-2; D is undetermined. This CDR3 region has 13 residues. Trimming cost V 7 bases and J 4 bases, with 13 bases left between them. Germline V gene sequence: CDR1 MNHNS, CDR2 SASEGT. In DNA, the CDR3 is TGTGCCAGCAAGGAAACAGATACCTATGGCTACACCTTC. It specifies CASKETDTYGYTF.

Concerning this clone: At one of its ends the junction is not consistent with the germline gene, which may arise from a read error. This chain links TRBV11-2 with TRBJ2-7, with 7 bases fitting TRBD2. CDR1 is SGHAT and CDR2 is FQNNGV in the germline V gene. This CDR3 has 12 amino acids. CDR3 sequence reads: CASSRSGVEQCF. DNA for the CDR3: TGTGCCAGCAGTCGAAGCGGGGTCGAGCAGTGCTTC.

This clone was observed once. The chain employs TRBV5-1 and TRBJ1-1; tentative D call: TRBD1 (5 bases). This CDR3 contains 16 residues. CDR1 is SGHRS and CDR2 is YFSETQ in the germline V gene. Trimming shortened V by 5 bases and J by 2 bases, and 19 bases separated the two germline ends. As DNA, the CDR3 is TGCGCCAGCAGGCCTCCGGCCAGGGAGGTAAACACTGAAGCTTTCTTT. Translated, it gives CASRPPAREVNTEAFF.

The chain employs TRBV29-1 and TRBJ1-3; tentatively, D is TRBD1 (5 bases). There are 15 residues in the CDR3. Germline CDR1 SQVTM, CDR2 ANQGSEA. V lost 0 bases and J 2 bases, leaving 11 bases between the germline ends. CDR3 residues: CSVEDPRGAGNTIYF. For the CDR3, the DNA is TGCAGCGTTGAAGACCCCCGGGGGGCTGGAAACACCATATATTTT.